This entry lists 16 T cell receptor beta chains sequenced from one sample in a study of blood T cells in healthy people across ages. Through a sample-barcoded 5' primer and a J-beta primer mix, a second PCR was run for 7 to 11 cycles. One entry per CDR3 protein, called by TCRdb with MiXCR from the 5' RACE reads. Of 1.8 million or so distinct CDR3 sequences listed, roughly two fifths were seen once; the top ten hold under 25%. The sequencing input was blood. These receptors all stem from a human donor in good health.

The genes are TRBV4-1 and TRBJ2-1, with D hard to call. The V and J ends lost 1 base and 6 bases respectively, with 19 bases between them. Germline values: CDR1 MGHRA, CDR2 YSYEKL. The CDR3 sequence is 17 residues long. This chain's CDR3 is CASSQGLGQSYFNEQFF. As DNA, the CDR3 is TGCGCCAGCAGCCAAGGCCTCGGGCAGTCCTATTTCAATGAGCAGTTCTTC.

The J gene is TRBJ2-5, the V gene TRBV29-1; 9 bases map to TRBD1. The J call may be in error: the DNA end matches TRBJ2-7 better. Germline V lookup: CDR1 SQVTM, CDR2 ANQGSEA. The CDR3 is made up of 13 amino acids. This chain's CDR3 is CSVATGGDYEQYF. The DNA of the CDR3 is TGCAGCGTTGCTACAGGGGGCGACTACGAGCAGTACTTC.

The J gene is TRBJ1-2, the V gene TRBV7-9, with D tentatively TRBD1 (5 bases). Germline V gene sequence: CDR1 SEHNR, CDR2 FQNEAQ (reference sequence). The CDR3 extends over 14 amino acids. The ends were cut back, 2 bases at V and 5 bases at J, with 12 bases in the middle. In nucleotides, the CDR3 is TGTGCCAGCAGCTTATTGGGGCACCCATATGGCTACACCTTC. Encoded protein: CASSLLGHPYGYTF.

This clonotype turned up a few times. The rearrangement joins TRBV7-6 to TRBJ2-7; perhaps TRBD2 as D (6 bases). The V end was cut by 0 bases, the J end by 6 bases, with 12 bases between. Germline V lookup: CDR1 SGHVS, CDR2 FNYEAQ. The CDR3 has 14 residues. The CDR3, as DNA: TGTGCCAGCAGCTTAGCCCAGGAGGGGAGCGAGCAGTACTTC. Translation gives CASSLAQEGSEQYF. Together with reference TRBV7-6 and TRBJ2-7, the CDR3 gives the full variable domain: GAGVSQSPRYKVTKRGQDVALRCDPISGHVSLYWYRQALGQGPEFLTYFNYEAQQDKSGLPNDRFSAERPEGSISTLTIQRTEQRDSAMYRCASSLAQEGSEQYFGPGTRLTVT.

The chain recombines TRBV7-8 with TRBJ1-1; D unresolved. The CDR3 length is 14 residues. V lost 5 bases and J lost 4, with 14 bases in between. Germline CDR1 is SGHVS and CDR2 is FQNEAQ. The CDR3 bases are TGTGCCAGCAGCCGCAGGTGGCTCTTCACTGAAGCTTTCTTT. Translating it yields CASSRRWLFTEAFF. The full variable domain, its missing parts supplied by reference TRBV7-8 and TRBJ1-1, is GAGVSQSPRYKVAKRGQDVALRCDPISGHVSLFWYQQALGQGPEFLTYFQNEAQLDKSGLPSDRFFAERPEGSVSTLKIQRTQQEDSAVYLCASSRRWLFTEAFFGQGTRLTVV.

V is TRBV6-5 and J is TRBJ1-3; D perhaps matches TRBD1 (6 bases). This CDR3 has 15 amino acids. The V end lost 7 bases, the J end lost 3 bases, and 16 bases lay between the germline ends. The germline V gene has CDR1 MNHEY and CDR2 SVGAGI. In nucleotides, the CDR3 is TGTGCCAGCACGCGGGATACAGGGAGTGGAAACACCATATATTTT. It encodes CASTRDTGSGNTIYF.

This clonotype has only a few counts. The chain is built from TRBV7-3 and TRBJ2-4; tentatively, D is TRBD2 (6 bases). Germline lookup yields CDR1 SGHTA and CDR2 FQGTGA. Trimming removed 6 bases at V and 13 bases at J, with 19 bases between. CDR3 length: 13 residues. The DNA for the CDR3 is TGTGCCAGCAGTACCACCGGGACTTCGGAGCAGTACTTC. Protein product: CASSTTGTSEQYF.

The table lists this clonotype with many counts. The rearrangement uses TRBV9 and TRBJ1-2; TRBD1 might be the D (5 bases). This CDR3 is built from 15 residues. V was clipped by 2 bases and J by 3 bases, with 14 bases between them. Germline V gene lookup returns CDR1 SGDLS and CDR2 YYNGEE. The CDR3 DNA reads TGTGCCAGCAGCGTCGAGCCGGGACCTTACTATGGCTACACCTTC. It encodes CASSVEPGPYYGYTF.

Many counts were recorded for this clonotype. The J gene is TRBJ2-7, the V gene TRBV7-2; 8 bases map to TRBD1. The ends lost 2 bases at V and 2 bases at J; junction bases unmatched: 2. Germline CDR1 reads SGHTA; CDR2 reads FQGNSA. This CDR3 has 14 residues. The chain's CDR3 is CASSLSGGPYEQYF. The CDR3 DNA sequence: TGTGCCAGCAGCTTATCAGGGGGCCCCTACGAGCAGTACTTC.

The chain uses TRBV29-1 and TRBJ2-3; D is ambiguous. Trimming took 0 bases from V and 0 from J, leaving 10 bases between them. In germline, CDR1 is SQVTM, CDR2 ANQGSEA. The CDR3 extends over 15 amino acids. For the CDR3, the DNA is TGCAGCGTTGAAGATCAACGAGGTAGCACAGATACGCAGTATTTT. It codes for CSVEDQRGSTDTQYF.

The V and J genes are TRBV20-1 and TRBJ2-5; 8 positions match TRBD1. From germline, CDR1 is DFQATT and CDR2 SNEGSKA (reference sequence). With V trimmed by 4 bases and J by 4 bases, 8 bases remained unmatched. CDR3 length equals 14 residues. CDR3 region: CSANTWTGRETQYF. As DNA, the CDR3 is TGCAGTGCTAATACGTGGACAGGGAGAGAGACCCAGTACTTC.

This clonotype occurred a few times. The chain couples TRBV9 to TRBJ1-2; D unclear. V lost 1 base, J lost 2 bases, and 9 bases lay in between. The germline gives CDR1 SGDLS, CDR2 YYNGEE. The CDR3 sequence is 14 residues long. The CDR3 coding sequence is TGTGCCAGCAGCGTATCCAACTCAAACTATGGCTACACCTTC. This sequence encodes CASSVSNSNYGYTF.

The J gene is TRBJ2-2, the V gene TRBV12-3 or TRBV12-4; 7 bases are shared with TRBD1. J lost 7 bases, V lost 4 bases, and 6 bases had no gene match. This CDR3 region has 14 residues. CDR3 region: CASSWDSPIGELFF. In nucleotides, the CDR3 is TGTGCCAGCAGTTGGGACAGTCCCATCGGGGAGCTGTTTTTT.

The chain is built from TRBV10-3 and TRBJ2-5; D is tentatively TRBD1 or TRBD2 (5 bases each). The end of the DNA is better explained by TRBJ2-7, so the J call may be wrong. The length of the CDR3 is 14 residues. CDR1 and CDR2 from the germline V gene are ENHRY and SYGVKD. In DNA, the CDR3 is TGTGCCATCGGAGCCGGGATACAGGTACTCGAGCAGTACTTC. Its protein product is CAIGAGIQVLEQYF.

There are a few counts of this clonotype. V usage is TRBV5-1 and J usage is TRBJ2-7; D possibly uses TRBD1 or TRBD2 (5 bases each). Between the trimmed V and J ends, which lost 0 bases and 5 bases, there was a span of 15 bases. The CDR3 totals 15 residues. Germline V gene data show CDR1 as SGHRS and CDR2 as YFSETQ. For the CDR3, the DNA is TGCGCCAGCAGCTTGGGTGGTTTCCTGGGGGACGAGCAGTACTTC. It encodes CASSLGGFLGDEQYF. The complete variable domain, with remaining parts taken from reference TRBV5-1 and TRBJ2-7, reads KAGVTQTPRYLIKTRGQQVTLSCSPISGHRSVSWYQQTPGQGLQFLFEYFSETQRNKGNFPGRFSGRQFSNSRSEMNVSTLELGDSALYLCASSLGGFLGDEQYFGPGTRLTVT.

The CDR3 sequence is CASSLLSGQGATEAFF. In nucleotides, the CDR3 is TGTGCCAGCAGTTTATTATCTGGGCAGGGGGCCACTGAAGCTTTCTTT. This chain links TRBV28 with TRBJ1-1, with 8 bases that match TRBD1. This CDR3 region has 16 residues. The V and J ends lost 1 base and 4 bases, in that order; junction bases with no gene match: 8. Germline lookup yields CDR1 MDHEN and CDR2 SYDVKM.